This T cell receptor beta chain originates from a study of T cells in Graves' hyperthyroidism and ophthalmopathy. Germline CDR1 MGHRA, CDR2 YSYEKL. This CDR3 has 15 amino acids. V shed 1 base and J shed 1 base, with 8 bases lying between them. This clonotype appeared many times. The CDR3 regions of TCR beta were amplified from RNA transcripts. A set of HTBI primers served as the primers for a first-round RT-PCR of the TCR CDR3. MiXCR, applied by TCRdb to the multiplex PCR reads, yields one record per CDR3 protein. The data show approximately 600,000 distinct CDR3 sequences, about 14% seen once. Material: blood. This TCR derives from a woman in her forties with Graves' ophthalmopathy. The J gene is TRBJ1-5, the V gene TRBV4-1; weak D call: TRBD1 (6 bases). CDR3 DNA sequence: TGCGCCAGCAGCCAAGCTGACAGGAGCAATCAGCCCCAGCATTTT. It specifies CASSQADRSNQPQHF.